This T cell receptor beta chain was recovered during a study of immune evolution from preneoplasia to lung adenocarcinoma. Germline CDR1 SGHAT, CDR2 FQNNGV. Trimming removed 1 base at V and 5 bases at J, with 12 bases between. There are 15 residues in the CDR3. Study conclusions and caveats: Top clone share appeared to fall from AAH through AIS, MIA, adenocarcinoma.

TCRdb's copy holds only in-frame clones and misses some; the assay was immunoSEQ multiplex PCR. The sample lists about 6,400 clones, 70% to 90% occurring once. As for this clone: Antigen: not known.

Sequencing was performed on FFPE adjacent normal lung tissue. The sequence derives from an older donor with lung adenocarcinoma. This sequence joins TRBV11-2 and TRBJ2-1; D might be TRBD2 (5 bases). CDR3 sequence (DNA): TGTGCCAGCAGCTTAGGTTCGGGGATCCACAATGAGCAGTTCTTC. This sequence encodes CASSLGSGIHNEQFF.